The 13 T cell receptor beta chains listed next were all sequenced from one sample in a study of T-cell memory formation after mild COVID-19. TCRdb independently ran MiXCR on the 5' RACE reads; one entry per CDR3 protein. The repertoire holds approximately 490,000 distinct CDR3 sequences, with roughly 20% as singletons. The sequenced material came from PBMCs or a T cell subset sorted from them (not recorded which). The receptors were gathered from an adult woman who had mild COVID-19 (a few samples of this study predate the infection). Cell type and time point are not known.

The rearrangement joins TRBV11-2 to TRBJ1-5; D call uncertain. V lost 1 base to trimming and J lost 4 bases, with 17 bases between them. Germline CDR1 and CDR2: SGHAT and FQNNGV. CDR3 length: 17 residues. Here the CDR3 reads CASSLGGRKEDNQPQHF. The CDR3 DNA reads TGTGCCAGCAGCTTAGGCGGGAGGAAAGAGGATAATCAGCCCCAGCATTTT.

The genes are TRBV7-9 and TRBJ2-5; D gene unclear. V gave up 4 bases and J gave up 0 bases, with 12 bases separating them. The CDR3 is made up of 15 amino acids. Germline V gives CDR1 SEHNR, CDR2 FQNEAQ (reference sequence). The CDR3 DNA reads as TGTGCCAGCAGCTCCGCCCGGATGTACCAAGAGACCCAGTACTTC. Residues: CASSSARMYQETQYF.

This clonotype appeared many times. V and J are TRBV3-1 and TRBJ2-5; D not resolved. The CDR3 is made up of 12 amino acids. In germline, CDR1 is LGHDT, CDR2 YNNKEL (reference sequence). Trimming took off 8 bases at V and 3 bases at J, with 10 bases between the two ends. The CDR3 nucleotides are TGTGCCAGCGCCCCAGACGAAGAGACCCAGTACTTC. The encoded protein is CASAPDEETQYF.

This chain links TRBV20-1 with TRBJ1-3, with TRBD1 identical over 8 bases. The ends lost 5 bases at V and 4 bases at J; junction bases unmatched: 7. The CDR3 runs to 14 residues. CDR1 DFQATT and CDR2 SNEGSKA come from the germline V gene (reference sequence). The CDR3 protein is CSAGGQGGGNTIYF. In DNA form, the CDR3 reads TGCAGTGCTGGAGGACAGGGTGGGGGAAACACCATATATTTT.

V and J are TRBV5-5 and TRBJ2-1, with TRBD1 identical over 10 bases. Germline trimming cut 4 bases from V and 6 bases from J; bases unmatched to any gene: 4. The length of the CDR3 is 14 residues. The V gene's germline CDR1 is SGHKS and CDR2 YYEKEE (reference sequence). CDR3 sequence: CASSLWDRGNEQFF. For the CDR3, the DNA is TGTGCCAGCAGCCTATGGGACAGGGGCAATGAGCAGTTCTTC.

V is TRBV7-9 and J is TRBJ2-3; D not resolved. CDR1 SEHNR and CDR2 FQNEAQ come from the germline V gene (reference sequence). Deletions cut 2 bases from V and 2 bases from J, with 14 bases between. The CDR3 consists of 16 residues. The CDR3 nucleotides read TGTGCCAGCAGCTTAATTCCCGGGCCCAACACAGATACGCAGTATTTT. The encoded protein is CASSLIPGPNTDTQYF. The complete variable domain, with remaining parts taken from reference TRBV7-9 and TRBJ2-3, reads DTGVSQNPRHKITKRGQNVTFRCDPISEHNRLYWYRQTLGQGPEFLTYFQNEAQLEKSRLLSDRFSAERPKGSFSTLEIQRTEQGDSAMYLCASSLIPGPNTDTQYFGPGTRLTVL.

The CDR3 DNA reads TGTGCCAGCAGCCATACCGGGGGCCCCTACAATGAGCAGTTCTTC. Protein sequence: CASSHTGGPYNEQFF. V is TRBV12-3 or TRBV12-4 and J is TRBJ2-1; D may correspond to TRBD1 or TRBD2 (6 bases each). There are 15 residues in the CDR3. The V end lost 6 bases, the J end lost 2 bases, and 14 bases lay between the germline ends.

The V gene is TRBV7-9, the J gene TRBJ2-3; 8 bases are shared with TRBD2. Germline CDR1 reads SEHNR; CDR2 reads FQNEAQ (reference sequence). The CDR3 runs to 15 residues. With V trimmed by 4 bases and J by 2 bases, 5 bases remained unmatched. CDR3 sequence (DNA): TGTGCCAGCAGCTATGTAGCGGGGAACACAGATACGCAGTATTTT. This translates into CASSYVAGNTDTQYF.

The chain has TRBV9 and TRBJ2-1; the D gene is possibly TRBD2 (6 bases). Germline V gene sequence: CDR1 SGDLS, CDR2 YYNGEE. V was trimmed by 2 bases and J by 0 bases, leaving 9 bases between them. The CDR3 sequence is 15 residues long. The CDR3 DNA follows: TGTGCCAGCAGCGTTAGCGGAGCCTCCTACAATGAGCAGTTCTTC. Translation gives CASSVSGASYNEQFF.

The CDR3 loop is CASSPSHSFFSHEQYF. CDR3 DNA: TGTGCCAGCAGCCCCAGTCATAGCTTTTTTAGCCACGAGCAGTACTTC. V is TRBV27 and J is TRBJ2-7; D is unclear. V lost 6 bases and J lost 5, with 23 bases in between. Germline assignment: CDR1 MNHEY and CDR2 SMNVEV (reference sequence). The CDR3 is 16 residues long.

This clonotype was recorded a few times. The rearrangement joins TRBV7-9 to TRBJ2-1, with a possible D match to TRBD2 (5 bases). The germline V gene has CDR1 SEHNR and CDR2 FQNEAQ (reference sequence). V was clipped by 8 bases and J by 12 bases, with 23 bases between them. The CDR3 has 14 amino acids. In nucleotides, the CDR3 is TGTGCCAGCCGCCCCGGGGAGCCCAATACCGGGCAGTTCTTC. This codes for CASRPGEPNTGQFF.

This clonotype showed up just a few times. The chain employs TRBV6-5 and TRBJ2-3; D may match TRBD1 or TRBD2 (7 bases each). Germline values: CDR1 MNHEY, CDR2 SVGAGI. The ends were cut back, 7 bases at V and 4 bases at J, with 12 bases in the middle. The CDR3 is 13 amino acids. This chain's CDR3 is CASTRGGADTQYF. The CDR3 nucleotides are TGTGCCAGCACCAGGGGGGGTGCAGATACGCAGTATTTT.

The CDR3 loop is CASSFAGTSYEQYF. The CDR3 region has the DNA TGTGCCAGCAGTTTCGCGGGAACCTCCTACGAGCAGTACTTC. The chain has TRBV6-6 and TRBJ2-7; possible D gene TRBD2, 6 bases. This CDR3 region has 14 residues. V gave up 4 bases and J gave up 0 bases, with 10 bases separating them. The germline V gene has CDR1 MNHNY and CDR2 SVGAGI (reference sequence).